This T cell receptor (beta chain) was profiled in a study of T cell responses to AZD1222 COVID-19 vaccine. Broader study findings: The donors showed a predominance of white British ancestry and of females, with possible underestimation of clonal diversity. There were vaccine-associated CD4 TCRs across spike, dominant at 160-218 and 743-854. The study found Spike-specific TCR breadth and depth rose after two AZD1222 doses.

The table came from immunoSEQ multiplex PCR; TCRdb's copy has only in-frame clones and leaves some out. Of some 110,000 clones in the sample, 80% to 85% were seen once. To note about this clone: Its matching antigen is unknown.

Sequencing used peripheral blood, obtained on day 0 of AZD1222 vaccination. The origin of this receptor is an adult in good health.

This CDR3 is CASSGQVTNYGYTF. The CDR3 DNA sequence: TGTGCCAGCAGTGGACAGGTTACTAACTATGGCTACACCTTC. This sequence joins TRBV2 and TRBJ1-2, with D perhaps TRBD1 (6 bases). V was clipped by 4 bases and J by 0 bases, with 9 bases between them. The germline V gene has CDR1 SNHLY and CDR2 FYNNEI. The CDR3 is 14 residues long.